This T cell receptor (beta chain) originates from a study of control samples from healthy donors and cancer patients. Libraries were prepared by immunoSEQ multiplex PCR; TCRdb keeps only in-frame clonotypes and omits some of them. The sample has 150,000 to 180,000 clones; approximately 93% are singletons. This receptor was obtained from a man between 40 and 49 years old in good health. Sequenced material: blood.

The CDR3, as DNA: TGTGCCAGTAGGGAGGTACCAGGGACTGAAGCTTTCTTT. Residues: CASREVPGTEAFF. This chain uses TRBV19 with TRBJ1-1; D is possibly TRBD1 (5 bases). Trimming left V 6 bases short and J 5 bases short, with 13 bases between. The germline V gene has CDR1 LNHDA and CDR2 SQIVND (reference sequence). This CDR3 is built from 13 residues.